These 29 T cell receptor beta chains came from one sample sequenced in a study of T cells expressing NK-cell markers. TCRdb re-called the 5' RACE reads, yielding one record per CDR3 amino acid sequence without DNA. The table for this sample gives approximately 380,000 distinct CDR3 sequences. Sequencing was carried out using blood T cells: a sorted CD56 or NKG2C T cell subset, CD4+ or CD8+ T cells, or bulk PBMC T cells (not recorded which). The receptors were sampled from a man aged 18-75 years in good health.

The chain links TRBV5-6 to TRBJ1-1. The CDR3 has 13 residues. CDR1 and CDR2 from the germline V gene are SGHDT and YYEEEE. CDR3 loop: CASSLFTASEAFF.

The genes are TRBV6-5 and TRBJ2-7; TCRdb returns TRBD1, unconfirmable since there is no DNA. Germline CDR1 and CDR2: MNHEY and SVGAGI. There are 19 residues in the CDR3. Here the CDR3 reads CASSYSNKFREQGVCEQYF.

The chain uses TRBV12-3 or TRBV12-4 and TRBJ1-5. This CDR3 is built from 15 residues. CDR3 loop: CASSPDLPRLEPQHF.

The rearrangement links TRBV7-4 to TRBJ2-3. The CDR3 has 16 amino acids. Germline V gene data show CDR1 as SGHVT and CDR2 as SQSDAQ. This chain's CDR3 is CASSFAVAGGTDTQYF.

This chain's CDR3 is CASGARGSLYEQYF. The rearrangement joins TRBV12-3 or TRBV12-4 to TRBJ2-7; TCRdb's D call, TRBD1, is unchecked because there is no DNA. This CDR3 spans 14 amino acids.

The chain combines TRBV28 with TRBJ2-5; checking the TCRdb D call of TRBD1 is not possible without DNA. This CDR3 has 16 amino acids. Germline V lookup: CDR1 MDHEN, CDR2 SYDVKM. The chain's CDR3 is CASSLKGSSGSRPQYF.

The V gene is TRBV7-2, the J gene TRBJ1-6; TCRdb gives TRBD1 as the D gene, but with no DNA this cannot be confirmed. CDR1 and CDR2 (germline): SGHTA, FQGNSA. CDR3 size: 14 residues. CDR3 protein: CASSTGTPNSPLHF. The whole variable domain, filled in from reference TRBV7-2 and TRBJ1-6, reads GAGVSQSPSNKVTEKGKDVELRCDPISGHTALYWYRQSLGQGLEFLIYFQGNSAPDKSGLPSDRFSAERTGGSVSTLTIQRTQQEDSAVYLCASSTGTPNSPLHFGNGTRLTVT.

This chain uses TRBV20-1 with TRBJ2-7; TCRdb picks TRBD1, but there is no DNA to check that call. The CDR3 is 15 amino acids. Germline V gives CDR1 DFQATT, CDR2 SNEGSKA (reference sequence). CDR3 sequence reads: CSARDPSRGGAEQYF.

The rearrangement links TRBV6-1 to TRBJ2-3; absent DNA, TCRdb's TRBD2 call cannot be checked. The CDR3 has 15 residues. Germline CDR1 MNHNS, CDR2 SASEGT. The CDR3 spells CASKQERGMSDTQYF.

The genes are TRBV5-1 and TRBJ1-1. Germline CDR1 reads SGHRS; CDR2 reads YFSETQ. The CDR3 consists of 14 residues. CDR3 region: CASSLEGSWTEAFF.

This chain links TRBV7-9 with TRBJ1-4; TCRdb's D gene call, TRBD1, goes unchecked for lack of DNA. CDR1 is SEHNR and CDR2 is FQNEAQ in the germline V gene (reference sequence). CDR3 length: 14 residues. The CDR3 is CASSAFDRNEKLFF. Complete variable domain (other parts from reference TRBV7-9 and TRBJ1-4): DTGVSQNPRHKITKRGQNVTFRCDPISEHNRLYWYRQTLGQGPEFLTYFQNEAQLEKSRLLSDRFSAERPKGSFSTLEIQRTEQGDSAMYLCASSAFDRNEKLFFGSGTQLSVL.

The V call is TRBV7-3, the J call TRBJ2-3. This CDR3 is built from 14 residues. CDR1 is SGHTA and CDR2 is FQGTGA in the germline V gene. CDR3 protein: CASSLTPIAITQYF. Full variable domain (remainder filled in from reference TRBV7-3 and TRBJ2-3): GAGVSQTPSNKVTEKGKYVELRCDPISGHTALYWYRQSLGQGPEFLIYFQGTGAADDSGLPNDRFFAVRPEGSVSTLKIQRTERGDSAVYLCASSLTPIAITQYFGPGTRLTVL.

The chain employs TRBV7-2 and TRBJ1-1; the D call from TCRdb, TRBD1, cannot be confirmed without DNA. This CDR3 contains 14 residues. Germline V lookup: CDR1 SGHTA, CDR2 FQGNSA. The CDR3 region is CASSQLRGRAEAFF.

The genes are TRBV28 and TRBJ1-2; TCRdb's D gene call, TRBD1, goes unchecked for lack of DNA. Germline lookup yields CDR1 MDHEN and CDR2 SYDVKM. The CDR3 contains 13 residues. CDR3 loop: CASSFDRVYGYTF.

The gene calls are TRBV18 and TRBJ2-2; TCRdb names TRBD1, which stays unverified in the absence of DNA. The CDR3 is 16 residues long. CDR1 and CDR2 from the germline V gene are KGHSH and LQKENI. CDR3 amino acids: CASSPWAGMNTGELFF.

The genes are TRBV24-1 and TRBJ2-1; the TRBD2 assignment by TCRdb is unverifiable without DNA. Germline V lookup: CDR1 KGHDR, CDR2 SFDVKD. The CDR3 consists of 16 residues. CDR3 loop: CATSDPLAGTYNEQFF.

The CDR3 loop is CASSYSSGEAYEQYF. The chain employs TRBV6-5 and TRBJ2-7. CDR3 length: 15 residues. The germline CDR1 and CDR2 sequences are MNHEY and SVGAGI.

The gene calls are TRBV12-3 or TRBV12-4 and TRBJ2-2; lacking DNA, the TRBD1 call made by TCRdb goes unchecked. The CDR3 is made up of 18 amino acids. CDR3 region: CASSSWTGRGSNTGELFF.

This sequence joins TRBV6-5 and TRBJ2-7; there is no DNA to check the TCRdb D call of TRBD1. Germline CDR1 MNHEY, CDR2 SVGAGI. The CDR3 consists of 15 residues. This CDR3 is CASSYTDRVPYEQYF.

The CDR3 reads CASSLYLAGWEQPQHF. The rearrangement joins TRBV5-6 to TRBJ1-5. CDR3 length: 16 residues. Looked up from germline, CDR1 is SGHDT and CDR2 is YYEEEE.

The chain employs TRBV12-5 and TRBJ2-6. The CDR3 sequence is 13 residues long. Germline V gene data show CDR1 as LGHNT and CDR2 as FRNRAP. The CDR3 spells CASGLSGANVLTF.

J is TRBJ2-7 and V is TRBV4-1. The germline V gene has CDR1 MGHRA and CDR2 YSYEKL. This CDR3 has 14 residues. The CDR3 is CASSQDFLGHEQYF.

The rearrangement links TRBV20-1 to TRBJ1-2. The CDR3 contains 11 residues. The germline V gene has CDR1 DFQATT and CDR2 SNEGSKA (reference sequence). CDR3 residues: CSGQTNYGYTF.

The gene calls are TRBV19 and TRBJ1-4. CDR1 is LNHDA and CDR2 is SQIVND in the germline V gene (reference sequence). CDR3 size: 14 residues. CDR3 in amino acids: CASTVHPSREKLFF.

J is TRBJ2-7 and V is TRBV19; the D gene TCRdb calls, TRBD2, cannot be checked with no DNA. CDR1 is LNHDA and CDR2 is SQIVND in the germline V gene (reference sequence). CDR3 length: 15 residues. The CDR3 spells CASSGAYAAEVEQYF.

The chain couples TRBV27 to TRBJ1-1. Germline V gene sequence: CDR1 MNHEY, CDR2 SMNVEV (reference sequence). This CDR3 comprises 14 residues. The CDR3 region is CASSSQGRGTEAFF.

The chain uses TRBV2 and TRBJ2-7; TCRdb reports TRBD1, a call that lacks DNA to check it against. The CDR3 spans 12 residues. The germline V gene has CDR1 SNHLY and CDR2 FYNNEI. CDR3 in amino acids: CASSGDSYEQYF.

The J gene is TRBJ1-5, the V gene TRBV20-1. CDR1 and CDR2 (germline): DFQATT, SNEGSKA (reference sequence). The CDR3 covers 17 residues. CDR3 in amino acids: CSARGLRRTYGNQPQHF.

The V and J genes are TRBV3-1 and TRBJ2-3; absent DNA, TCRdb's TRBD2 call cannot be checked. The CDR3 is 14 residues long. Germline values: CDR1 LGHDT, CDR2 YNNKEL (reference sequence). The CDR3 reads CASSQEPLAGGGYF.